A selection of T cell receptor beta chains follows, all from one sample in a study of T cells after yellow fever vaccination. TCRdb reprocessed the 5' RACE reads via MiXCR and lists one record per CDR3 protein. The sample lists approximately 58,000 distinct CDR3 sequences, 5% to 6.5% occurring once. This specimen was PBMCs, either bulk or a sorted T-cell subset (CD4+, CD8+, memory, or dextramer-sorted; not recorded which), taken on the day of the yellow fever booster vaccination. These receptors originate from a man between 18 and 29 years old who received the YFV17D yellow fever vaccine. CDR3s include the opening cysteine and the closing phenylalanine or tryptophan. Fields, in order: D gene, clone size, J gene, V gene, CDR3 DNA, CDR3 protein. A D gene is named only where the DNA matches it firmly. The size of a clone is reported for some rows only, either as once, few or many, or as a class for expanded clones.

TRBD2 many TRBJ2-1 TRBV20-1 TGCAGTGCTAGACGCCTAGAGCGGGGGGACAATGAGCAGTTCTTC CSARRLERGDNEQFF
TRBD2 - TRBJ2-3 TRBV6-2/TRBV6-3 TGTGCCAGCAGTCGTGGCGGGAGGGGGGGCCCCACAGATACGCAGTATTTT CASSRGGRGGPTDTQYF
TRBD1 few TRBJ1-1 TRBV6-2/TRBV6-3 TGTGCCAGCAGACCCCCTCAGGGGGCTGAAGCTTTCTTT CASRPPQGAEAFF
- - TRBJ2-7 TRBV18 TGTGCCAGCTCACCTCTGACAGGCTCGCACCCCTACGAGCAGTACTTC CASSPLTGSHPYEQYF
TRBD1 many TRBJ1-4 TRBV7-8 TGTGCCAGCAGCTTGAGGGGACAGGAGAGTGAAAAACTGTTTTTT CASSLRGQESEKLFF
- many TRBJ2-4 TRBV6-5 TGTGCCAGCAGTTATTCTGCCAAAAACATTCAGTACTTC CASSYSAKNIQYF
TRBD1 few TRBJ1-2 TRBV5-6 TGTGCCAGCAGCAGGGGGCCAGATGGCTACACCTTC CASSRGPDGYTF
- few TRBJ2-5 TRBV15 TGTGCCACCAGCAGAGACACCTGGACAGCGCGAGAGACCCAGTACTTC CATSRDTWTARETQYF
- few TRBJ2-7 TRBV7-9 TGTGCCAGCAGCTTTTTACAGGGGGGGCCCTACGAGCAGTACTTC CASSFLQGGPYEQYF
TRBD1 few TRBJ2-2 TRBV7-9 TGTGCCAGCAGCTCGACGGACAGGACGAACACCGGGGAGCTGTTTTTT CASSSTDRTNTGELFF
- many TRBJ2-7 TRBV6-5 TGTGCCAGCACCCAGTGGGGCGACGTGGGGGAGCAGTACTTC CASTQWGDVGEQYF
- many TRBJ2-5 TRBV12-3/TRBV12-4 TGTGCCAGCAGTCGTAAGGAGACCCAGTACTTC CASSRKETQYF
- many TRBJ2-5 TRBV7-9 TGTGCCAGCAAAGACTCGTATCAAGAGACCCAGTACTTC CASKDSYQETQYF
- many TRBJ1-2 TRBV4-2 TGTGCCAGCAGCCAAGATCCACCAGCAGGGAACTATGGCTACACCTTC CASSQDPPAGNYGYTF
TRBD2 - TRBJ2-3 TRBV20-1 TGCAGTGCCTCCCGCGGGACTACCAGCACAGATACGCAGTATTTT CSASRGTTSTDTQYF
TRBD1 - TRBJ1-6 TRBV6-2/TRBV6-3 TGTGCCAGCAGTTACCCGGACAGGGGAAATAATTCACCCCTCCACTTT CASSYPDRGNNSPLHF
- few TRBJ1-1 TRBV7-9 TGTGCCAGCTCGTCGGCAGGGGCGTACACTGAAGCTTTCTTT CASSSAGAYTEAFF
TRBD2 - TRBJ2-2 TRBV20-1 TGCAGTGCTAGAGAGCCTGGACTAGTCTCGGGCGGGGAGCTGTTTTTT CSAREPGLVSGGELFF
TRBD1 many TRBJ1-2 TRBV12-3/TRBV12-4 TGTGCCAGCACCCGGCCCGGGACAGAAGGCTACACCTTC CASTRPGTEGYTF
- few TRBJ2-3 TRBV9 TGTGCCAGCAACGGCGGGGGCCCCCGGGATACGCAGTATTTT CASNGGGPRDTQYF
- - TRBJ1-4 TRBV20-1 TGCAGTGCTACCGACGGGGCAGGGGTGGCTGAAAAACTGTTTTTT CSATDGAGVAEKLFF
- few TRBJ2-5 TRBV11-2 TGTGCCAGCAGCTCAGCATCTAGGGGCGCGGAGACCCAGTACTTC CASSSASRGAETQYF
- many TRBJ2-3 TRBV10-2 TGCGCCAGCAGGGGGCGGCTAGGGGCCACAGATACGCAGTATTTT CASRGRLGATDTQYF
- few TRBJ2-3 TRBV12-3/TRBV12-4 TGTGCCAGCAGTTTAGGGCAGGGGTCCACAGATACGCAGTATTTT CASSLGQGSTDTQYF
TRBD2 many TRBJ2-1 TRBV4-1 TGCGCCAGCAGCCAGGAAGGACTAGCGGGGCGGGATGAGCAGTTCTTC CASSQEGLAGRDEQFF
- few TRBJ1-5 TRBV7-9 TGTGCCAGCAGCCAAACAGATCAGCCCCAGCATTTT CASSQTDQPQHF
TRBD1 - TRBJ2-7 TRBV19 TGTGCCAGTAGTACATCCGGGACAGGGCCCTACGAGCAGTACTTC CASSTSGTGPYEQYF
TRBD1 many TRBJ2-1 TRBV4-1 TGCGCCAGCAGCCTCGGGGTGACAGGGGGCAGTGAGCAGTTCTTC CASSLGVTGGSEQFF
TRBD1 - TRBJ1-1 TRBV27 TGTGCCAGCAGTTTGTCCGGGACAGCTATGATGTACACTGAAGCTTTCTTT CASSLSGTAMMYTEAFF
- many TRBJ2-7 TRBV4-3 TGCGCCAGCAGCCAAACGACCACCTACGAGCAGTACTTC CASSQTTTYEQYF
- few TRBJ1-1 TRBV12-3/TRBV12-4 TGTGCCAGCAGTCTAGACGGGGGAGGCACTGAAGCTTTCTTT CASSLDGGGTEAFF